This T cell receptor beta chain was sequenced for a study of blood T cell repertoires in COVID-19. The authors' processing: By means of reference gene primer amplification, nucleated cell counts were estimated. This table comes from immunoSEQ multiplex PCR, and its TCRdb copy is limited to in-frame clones, with some not included. V and J calls and clone size are those listed in that table; D and trimming were worked out from the DNA. The sample records tens of thousands of clones, 85% to 90% being singletons. This clone appeared once. The source of this sequence is a woman aged 80 or over with acute or convalescent COVID-19. Sample: peripheral blood.

CDR3 in amino acids: CASSPRQGWNTGELFF. The CDR3, as DNA: TGTGCCAGCTCACCACGGCAGGGCTGGAACACCGGGGAGCTGTTTTTT. The V and J genes are TRBV18 and TRBJ2-2; D perhaps matches TRBD1 (5 bases). Between the trimmed V and J ends, which lost 1 base and 1 base, there was a span of 10 bases. CDR1 is KGHSH, CDR2 LQKENI, per germline. This CDR3 contains 16 residues.